These 9 T cell receptor beta chains were all obtained from the same sample, sequenced in a study of blood T cell repertoires in COVID-19. Data came from immunoSEQ multiplex PCR; TCRdb stores just in-frame clones and leaves some out. Found here are over 150,000 clones, 65% to 90% of them singletons; the top ten hold roughly 10%. The sequenced material came from PBMCs or T cells enriched from blood (not recorded which). All receptors derive from a man between 40 and 49 years old who had recovered from COVID-19.

This clone has a handful of counts. Here the CDR3 reads CASSAPRGPYEQYF. CDR3 DNA sequence: TGTGCCAGCAGCGCCCCCAGGGGGCCCTACGAGCAGTACTTC. The V and J genes are TRBV5-6 and TRBJ2-7; 8 bases line up with TRBD1. In germline, CDR1 is SGHDT, CDR2 YYEEEE. Trimming cost V 4 bases and J 2 bases; bases outside gene matches: 5. CDR3 length equals 14 residues. The variable domain in full, completed from reference TRBV5-6 and TRBJ2-7, reads DAGVTQSPTHLIKTRGQQVTLRCSPKSGHDTVSWYQQALGQGPQFIFQYYEEEERQRGNFPDRFSGHQFPNYSSELNVNALLLGDSALYLCASSAPRGPYEQYFGPGTRLTVT.

The V and J genes are TRBV7-8 and TRBJ2-3; possibly TRBD2 for D (6 bases). V was trimmed by 4 bases and J by 1 base, leaving 15 bases between them. CDR1 is SGHVS and CDR2 is FQNEAQ in the germline V gene. CDR3 length: 16 amino acids. The CDR3 reads CASSSETVAGTDTQYF. Written as DNA, the CDR3 is TGTGCCAGCAGCTCCGAGACTGTAGCGGGCACAGATACGCAGTATTTT.

The V and J genes are TRBV27 and TRBJ2-5; possible D gene TRBD2, 5 bases. V dropped 3 bases and J dropped 3 bases, with 11 bases sitting between them. The CDR3 has 14 residues. Germline CDR1 and CDR2: MNHEY and SMNVEV (reference sequence). The CDR3 here is CASSFNSGKETQYF. DNA of the CDR3: TGTGCCAGCAGTTTTAACTCGGGGAAAGAGACCCAGTACTTC.

This clone appeared a single time. The CDR3 protein is CATSRDRYNSPLHF. CDR3 DNA: TGTGCCACCAGCAGAGACAGGTATAATTCACCCCTCCACTTT. The chain carries TRBV15 and TRBJ1-6; D is unresolved. The CDR3 consists of 14 residues. V was cut by 0 bases and J by 4 bases, with 4 bases left in between. From germline, CDR1 is LNHNV and CDR2 YYDKDF (reference sequence).

This chain connects TRBV6-2 or TRBV6-3 to TRBJ1-1, with D tentatively TRBD1 (6 bases). The V gene's germline CDR1 is MNHEY and CDR2 SVGEGT. V was shortened by 5 bases and J by 3 bases, with 16 bases between the two germline ends. The CDR3 sequence is 15 residues long. The CDR3 coding sequence is TGTGCCAGCAGTCCGGACAGCTGGCCCCACACTGAAGCTTTCTTT. Protein: CASSPDSWPHTEAFF.

The chain links TRBV4-2 to TRBJ2-1; 8 nucleotides line up with TRBD2. Losses at the gene ends were 0 bases for V and 6 bases for J; bases not matched to a gene: 7. The CDR3 is made up of 16 amino acids. Germline-derived CDR1 and CDR2 are LGHNA and YNFKEQ. CDR3 bases: TGTGCCAGCAGCCAAGATAGAGGACTAGCTTCCAATGAGCAGTTCTTC. Its protein is CASSQDRGLASNEQFF.

V and J are TRBV6-1 and TRBJ2-7; D ambiguous. Per the germline V gene, CDR1 is MNHNS and CDR2 is SASEGT. The CDR3 extends over 16 amino acids. Between the trimmed V and J ends, which lost 2 bases and 2 bases, there was a span of 16 bases. CDR3 protein: CASSESPGRLTYEQYF. Here the CDR3 DNA reads TGTGCCAGCAGTGAATCCCCCGGCCGACTTACCTACGAGCAGTACTTC.

This clone has just a few counts. V gene TRBV19 combines with J gene TRBJ1-5; 9 nucleotides agree with TRBD1. This CDR3 is 16 amino acids long. Germline loops: CDR1 LNHDA, CDR2 SQIVND (reference sequence). The V segment lost 6 bases and the J segment 2 bases; nucleotides outside the gene matches: 8. The CDR3 DNA sequence: TGTGCCAGTAGACCCTGGGGACAGGGTGGCAATCAGCCCCAGCATTTT. Translation: CASRPWGQGGNQPQHF.

Turning to this clone: The junction does not match germline at one end; this may be a read error. The genes are TRBV4-3 and TRBJ2-4; 9 bases match TRBD2. Germline V gene lookup returns CDR1 LGHNA and CDR2 YSLEER. This CDR3 region has 13 residues. The CDR3 DNA follows: TGCGCCAGCAGCCAGGCGGGGGGGACTAGCCCTTTCTTC. This codes for CASSQAGGTSPFF.